The 7 T cell receptor beta chains below all came from one sample that was sequenced in a study of blood T cell repertoires in COVID-19 (TCRdb year 2020). The library relied on the immunoSEQ multiplex PCR assay. TCRdb carries this immuneACCESS record with in-frame sequences only. Its versions omit some clonotypes, under half of them owing to an unresolved V gene in the studies checked, with the rest unexplained. The sample includes approximately 100,000 clones, with around four fifths observed a single time. Of the sample, 20% to 30% is held by the ten largest clones. Sequencing input: peripheral blood. The receptors come from a man aged 60 to 75 with acute or convalescent COVID-19.

This clone was seen just once. The V and J genes are TRBV6-1 and TRBJ1-1; 10 nucleotides agree with TRBD1. The CDR3 has 16 amino acids. CDR1 is MNHNS and CDR2 is SASEGT in the germline V gene. V was pared by 4 bases and J by 2 bases, with 7 bases of the junction left unmatched. For the CDR3, the DNA is TGTGCCAGCAGTGTCAGCCGGACAGGGGGAAACACTGAAGCTTTCTTT. Its protein is CASSVSRTGGNTEAFF.

The rearrangement uses TRBV19 and TRBJ1-5; D not certain. Germline V gene lookup returns CDR1 LNHDA and CDR2 SQIVND (reference sequence). CDR3 size: 15 residues. With 3 bases removed from V and 3 bases from J, the gap between germline ends came to 12 bases. CDR3 loop: CASSIPGRDNQPQHF. CDR3 DNA sequence: TGTGCCAGTAGTATTCCGGGGAGGGACAATCAGCCCCAGCATTTT. Variable domain in full (rest from reference TRBV19 and TRBJ1-5): DGGITQSPKYLFRKEGQNVTLSCEQNLNHDAMYWYRQDPGQGLRLIYYSQIVNDFQKGDIAEGYSVSREKKESFPLTVTSAQKNPTAFYLCASSIPGRDNQPQHFGDGTRLSIL.

This clone was picked up many times. The genes are TRBV20-1 and TRBJ2-5; TRBD2 agrees at 7 bases. Germline V gene sequence: CDR1 DFQATT, CDR2 SNEGSKA (reference sequence). The CDR3 has 13 amino acids. The V gene end was trimmed by 3 bases and the J gene end by 4 bases; junction bases not matched to a gene: 5. CDR3 nucleotides: TGCAGTGCTAGTAGTGGGAGGGGAGAGACCCAGTACTTC. Translating it yields CSASSGRGETQYF.

CDR3 protein: CASSLSPYYEQYF. DNA for the CDR3: TGTGCCAGCAGTTTGTCGCCCTACTACGAGCAGTACTTC. The chain uses TRBV28 and TRBJ2-7; D not resolved. Looked up from germline, CDR1 is MDHEN and CDR2 is SYDVKM. The ends were cut back, 3 bases at V and 3 bases at J, with 9 bases in the middle. The CDR3 runs 13 residues.

The J gene is TRBJ2-5, the V gene TRBV11-3; 12 bases are shared with TRBD2. Germline V gene lookup returns CDR1 SGHNT and CDR2 YENEEA. Trimming at V came to 1 base and at J to 5 bases, leaving 2 bases not matched to a gene. The CDR3 is 15 residues long. The chain's CDR3 is CASSLGLAGAETQYF. The CDR3 bases are TGTGCCAGCAGCTTAGGACTAGCGGGAGCGGAGACCCAGTACTTC. Looking up the rest from reference TRBV11-3 and TRBJ2-5 gives the full variable domain: EAGVVQSPRYKIIEKKQPVAFWCNPISGHNTLYWYLQNLGQGPELLIRYENEEAVDDSQLPKDRFSAERLKGVDSTLKIQPAELGDSAVYLCASSLGLAGAETQYFGPGTRLLVL.

This clone appeared once. V usage is TRBV27 and J usage is TRBJ1-1, with 7 bases matching TRBD1. The CDR3 totals 15 residues. V shed 4 bases, J shed 11 bases, and the junction held 16 bases outside the gene matches. CDR1 and CDR2 (germline): MNHEY, SMNVEV (reference sequence). In DNA form, the CDR3 reads TGTGCCAGCAGTTCTTGGGGACAGCAACACTTGGTGGCTTTCTTT. Encoded protein: CASSSWGQQHLVAFF.

This rearrangement joins TRBV5-4 to TRBJ2-1; tentatively, D is TRBD1 (5 bases). The CDR3 length is 16 residues. Between the trimmed V and J ends, which lost 0 bases and 0 bases, there was a span of 10 bases. Germline-derived CDR1 and CDR2 are SGHNT and YYREEE (reference sequence). This CDR3 reads CASSLEGQSSYNEQFF. DNA for the CDR3: TGTGCCAGCAGCTTGGAGGGGCAGAGCTCCTACAATGAGCAGTTCTTC.